The clone carrying this TCR beta chain was found a few times. What it binds is unknown. The CDR3 covers 13 residues. In germline, CDR1 is SGHRS, CDR2 YFSETQ. V lost 4 bases to trimming and J lost 5 bases; unmatched junction nucleotides: 0. Diagnoses rested on clinical symptoms, serum thyroxine and TRAb, thyroid ultrasound and orbital computed tomography. PBMCs stemmed from 10 ml fresh peripheral blood. The TCR beta CDR3 regions underwent amplification using RNA transcripts as the source. HTBI primers were the set used in a first-round RT-PCR of the TCR CDR3. TCRdb reanalysed the multiplex PCR reads using MiXCR and keeps one entry per CDR3 protein. In the table there are under 300,000 distinct CDR3 sequences, approximately 23% of which are singletons. The data are from a study of T cells in Graves' hyperthyroidism and ophthalmopathy. Study-wide findings and caveats: Model predictions of ophthalmopathy came a median around 6.5 months before onset.

The chain employs TRBV5-1 and TRBJ1-4; 9 nucleotides line up with TRBD1. This TCR derives from a young man with Graves' ophthalmopathy. Sequences were obtained from blood. The CDR3 region has the DNA TGCGCCAGCAGCACAGGGGGCAATGAAAAACTGTTTTTT. Its protein is CASSTGGNEKLFF.